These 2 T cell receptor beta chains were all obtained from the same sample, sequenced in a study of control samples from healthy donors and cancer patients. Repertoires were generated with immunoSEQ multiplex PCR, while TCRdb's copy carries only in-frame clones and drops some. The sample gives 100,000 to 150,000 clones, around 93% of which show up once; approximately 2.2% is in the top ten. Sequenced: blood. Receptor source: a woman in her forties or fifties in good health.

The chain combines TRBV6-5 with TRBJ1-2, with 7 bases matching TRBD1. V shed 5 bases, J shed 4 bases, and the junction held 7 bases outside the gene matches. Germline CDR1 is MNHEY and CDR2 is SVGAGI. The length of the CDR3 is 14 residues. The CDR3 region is CASSRTGGGYGYTF. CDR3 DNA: TGTGCCAGCAGTCGGACAGGAGGGGGCTATGGCTACACCTTC.

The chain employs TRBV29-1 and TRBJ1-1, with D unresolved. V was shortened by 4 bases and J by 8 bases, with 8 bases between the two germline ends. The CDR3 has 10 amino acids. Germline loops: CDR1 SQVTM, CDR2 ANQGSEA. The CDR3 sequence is CSVGVLEAFF. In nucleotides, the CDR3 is TGCAGCGTTGGGGTCTTAGAAGCTTTCTTT.